This T cell receptor beta chain was sequenced in a study of vaccination effects on CD4 cells after COVID-19. Turning to the study itself: Two doses of either BNT162b2 or mRNA-1273 were given to each participant. Findings of the study overall: Clones from infection and from vaccination both contracted markedly late after vaccination.

Viral peptide pool expansion of antigen-specific CD4+ T cells preceded sequencing in the ViraFEST assay. When about ten days of culture had elapsed, CD4+ T cells were isolated. As to this clone: Its specificity is not known.

Per the germline V gene, CDR1 is SGHTA and CDR2 is FQGNSA. The CDR3 extends over 15 amino acids. The junction had 6 bases not matched to a gene; V was cut back by 5 bases and J by 6 bases. Libraries were prepared by immunoSEQ multiplex PCR; TCRdb keeps only in-frame clonotypes and omits some of them. The repertoire holds about 54,000 clones, with approximately 79% as singletons. This sample comprised CD4+ T cells from PBMCs cultured with HCoV-229E spike peptides, obtained before COVID-19 vaccination. The source is a human donor who received a COVID-19 vaccine. The rearrangement joins TRBV7-2 to TRBJ2-1; TRBD1 matches 11 bases. The CDR3 nucleotides read TGTGCCAGCAGCACCGGGACAGGGGGTTTCAATGAGCAGTTCTTC. This codes for CASSTGTGGFNEQFF.